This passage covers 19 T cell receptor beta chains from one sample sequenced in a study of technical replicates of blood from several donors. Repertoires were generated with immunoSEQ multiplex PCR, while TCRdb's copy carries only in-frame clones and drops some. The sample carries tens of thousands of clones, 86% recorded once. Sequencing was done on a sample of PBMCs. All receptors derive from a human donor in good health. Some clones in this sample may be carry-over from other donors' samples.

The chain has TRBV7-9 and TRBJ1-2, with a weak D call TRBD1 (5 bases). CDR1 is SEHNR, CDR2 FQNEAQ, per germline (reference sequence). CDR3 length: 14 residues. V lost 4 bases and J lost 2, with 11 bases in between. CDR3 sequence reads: CASSSPRQNYGYTF. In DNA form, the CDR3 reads TGTGCCAGCAGCTCCCCCCGACAGAACTATGGCTACACCTTC.

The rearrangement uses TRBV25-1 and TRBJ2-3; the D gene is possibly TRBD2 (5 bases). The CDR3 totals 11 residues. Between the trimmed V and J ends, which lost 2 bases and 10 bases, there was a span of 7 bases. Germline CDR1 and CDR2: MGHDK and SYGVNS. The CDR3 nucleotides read TGTGCCAGCAGTGAAGGACTCCCGCAGTATTTT. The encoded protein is CASSEGLPQYF.

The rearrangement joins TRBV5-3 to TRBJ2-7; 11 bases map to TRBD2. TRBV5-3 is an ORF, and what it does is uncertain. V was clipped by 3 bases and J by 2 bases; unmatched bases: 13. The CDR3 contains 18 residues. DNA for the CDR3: TGTGCCAGAAGCTACCTCGGGGCTAGCGGGAGGTCTCCCTACGAGCAGTACTTC. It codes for CARSYLGASGRSPYEQYF.

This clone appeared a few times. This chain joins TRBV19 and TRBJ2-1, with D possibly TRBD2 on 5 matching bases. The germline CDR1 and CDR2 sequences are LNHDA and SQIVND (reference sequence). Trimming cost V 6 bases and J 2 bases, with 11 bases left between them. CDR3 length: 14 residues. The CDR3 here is CASRWTQAYNEQFF. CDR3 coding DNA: TGTGCCAGTAGGTGGACTCAGGCCTACAATGAGCAGTTCTTC.

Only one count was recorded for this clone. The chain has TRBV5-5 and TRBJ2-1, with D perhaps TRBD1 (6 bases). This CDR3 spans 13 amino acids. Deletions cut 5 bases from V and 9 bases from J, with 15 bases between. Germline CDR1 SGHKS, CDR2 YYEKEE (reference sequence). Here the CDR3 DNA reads TGTGCCAGCAGATTAGTCCAGGGGACTGAGCAGTTCTTC. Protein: CASRLVQGTEQFF.

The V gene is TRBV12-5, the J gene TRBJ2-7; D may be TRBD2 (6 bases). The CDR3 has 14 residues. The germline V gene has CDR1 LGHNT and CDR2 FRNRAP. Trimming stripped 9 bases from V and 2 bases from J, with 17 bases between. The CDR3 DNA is TGTGCTAGCGCGAATGGGCGGGATACCTACGAGCAGTACTTC. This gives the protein CASANGRDTYEQYF.

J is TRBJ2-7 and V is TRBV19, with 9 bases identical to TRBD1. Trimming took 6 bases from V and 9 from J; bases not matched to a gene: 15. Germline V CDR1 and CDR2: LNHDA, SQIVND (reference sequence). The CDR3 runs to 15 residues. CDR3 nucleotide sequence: TGTGCCAGTAGAGCCTCCGGGACAGGGCGAAAGGGGCAGTACTTC. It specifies CASRASGTGRKGQYF.

The CDR3 is CASSVGQEGYTEAFF. As DNA, the CDR3 is TGTGCCAGCAGTGTGGGCCAGGAAGGTTACACTGAAGCTTTCTTT. The V gene is TRBV6-1, the J gene TRBJ1-1; D not certain. The CDR3 length is 15 residues. Trimming took off 4 bases at V and 3 bases at J, with 15 bases between the two ends. Germline-derived CDR1 and CDR2 are MNHNS and SASEGT.

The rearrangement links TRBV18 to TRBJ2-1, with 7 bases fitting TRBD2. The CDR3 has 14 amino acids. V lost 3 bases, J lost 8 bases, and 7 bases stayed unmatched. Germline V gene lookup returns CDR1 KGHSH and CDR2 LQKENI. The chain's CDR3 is CASSPREAGDEQFF. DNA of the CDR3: TGTGCCAGCTCACCCCGGGAGGCGGGCGATGAGCAGTTCTTC.

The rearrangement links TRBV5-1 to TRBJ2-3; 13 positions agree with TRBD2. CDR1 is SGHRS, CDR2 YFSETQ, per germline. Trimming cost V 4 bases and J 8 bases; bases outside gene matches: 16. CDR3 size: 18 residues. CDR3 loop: CASSPAPETSGGRGTQYF. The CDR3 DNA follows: TGCGCCAGCAGCCCGGCCCCCGAGACTAGCGGGGGGCGGGGTACGCAGTATTTT.

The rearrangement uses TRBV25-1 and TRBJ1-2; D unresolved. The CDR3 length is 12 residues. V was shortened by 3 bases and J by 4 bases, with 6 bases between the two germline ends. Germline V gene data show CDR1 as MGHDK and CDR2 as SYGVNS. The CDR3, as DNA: TGTGCCAGCAGTGAGCACGGCTATGGCTACACCTTC. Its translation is CASSEHGYGYTF.

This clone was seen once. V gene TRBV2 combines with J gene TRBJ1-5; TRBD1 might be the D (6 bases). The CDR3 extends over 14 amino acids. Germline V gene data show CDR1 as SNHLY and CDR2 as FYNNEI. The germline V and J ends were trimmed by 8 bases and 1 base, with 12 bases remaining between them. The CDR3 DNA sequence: TGTGCCAGCCGAGGGGGGGCGAGCAATCAGCCCCAGCATTTT. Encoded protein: CASRGGASNQPQHF.

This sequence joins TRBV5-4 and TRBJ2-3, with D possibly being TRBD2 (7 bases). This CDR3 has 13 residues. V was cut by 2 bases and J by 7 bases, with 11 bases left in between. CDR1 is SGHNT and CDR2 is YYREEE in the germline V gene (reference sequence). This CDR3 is CASSFAGAYTQYF. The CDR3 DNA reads TGTGCCAGCAGCTTTGCGGGGGCATATACGCAGTATTTT.

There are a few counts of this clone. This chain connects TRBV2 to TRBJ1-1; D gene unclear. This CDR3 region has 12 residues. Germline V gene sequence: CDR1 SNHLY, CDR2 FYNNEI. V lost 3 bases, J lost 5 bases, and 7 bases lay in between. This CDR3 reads CASSDPVTEAFF. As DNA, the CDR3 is TGTGCCAGCAGTGACCCTGTGACTGAAGCTTTCTTT.

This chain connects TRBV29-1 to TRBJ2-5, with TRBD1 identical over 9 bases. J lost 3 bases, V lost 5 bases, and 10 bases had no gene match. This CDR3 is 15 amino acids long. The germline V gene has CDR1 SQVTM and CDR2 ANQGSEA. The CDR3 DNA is TGCAGCGTTATCAGGGACAGGGCGCGTAAAGAGACCCAGTACTTC. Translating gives CSVIRDRARKETQYF.

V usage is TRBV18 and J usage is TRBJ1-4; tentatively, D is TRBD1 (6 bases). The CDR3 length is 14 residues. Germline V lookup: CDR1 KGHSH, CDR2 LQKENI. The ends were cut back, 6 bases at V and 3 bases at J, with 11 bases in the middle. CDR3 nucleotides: TGTGCCAGCTCTCACAGGGAATCTAATGAAAAACTGTTTTTT. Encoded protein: CASSHRESNEKLFF.

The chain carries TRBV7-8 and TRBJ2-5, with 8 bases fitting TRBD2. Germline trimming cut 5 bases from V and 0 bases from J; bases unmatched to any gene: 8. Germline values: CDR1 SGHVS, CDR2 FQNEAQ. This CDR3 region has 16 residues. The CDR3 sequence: CASSATGTSDQETQYF. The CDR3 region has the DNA TGTGCCAGCAGCGCTACCGGGACTAGTGACCAAGAGACCCAGTACTTC.

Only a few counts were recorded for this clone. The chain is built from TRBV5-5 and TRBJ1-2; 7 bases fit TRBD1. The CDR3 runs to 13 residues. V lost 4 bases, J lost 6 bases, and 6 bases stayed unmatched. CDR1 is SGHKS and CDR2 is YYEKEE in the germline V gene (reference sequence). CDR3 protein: CASSPGTVNGYTF. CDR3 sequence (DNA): TGTGCCAGCAGCCCCGGGACAGTAAATGGCTACACCTTC.

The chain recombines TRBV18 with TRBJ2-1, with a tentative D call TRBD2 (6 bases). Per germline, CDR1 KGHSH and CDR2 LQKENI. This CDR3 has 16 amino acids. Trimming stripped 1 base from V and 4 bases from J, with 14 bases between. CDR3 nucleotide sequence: TGTGCCAGCTCACCACTGGGCGGGGCCCCGTACAATGAGCAGTTCTTC. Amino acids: CASSPLGGAPYNEQFF.